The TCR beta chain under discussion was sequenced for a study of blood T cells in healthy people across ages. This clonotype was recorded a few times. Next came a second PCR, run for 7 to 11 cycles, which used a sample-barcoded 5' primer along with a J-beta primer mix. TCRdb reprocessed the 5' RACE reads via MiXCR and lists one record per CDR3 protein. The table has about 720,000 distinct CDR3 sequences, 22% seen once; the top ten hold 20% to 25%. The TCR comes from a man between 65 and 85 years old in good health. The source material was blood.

CDR3 bases: TGTGCCAGTGGCAAAGATTACAATGAGCAGTTCTTC. Translation: CASGKDYNEQFF. J is TRBJ2-1 and V is TRBV6-2 or TRBV6-3; unclear D gene. The V end lost 9 bases, the J end lost 4 bases, and 10 bases lay between the germline ends. Germline assignment: CDR1 MNHEY and CDR2 SVGEGT. The CDR3 length is 12 residues.